Below, 28 T cell receptor beta chains from the same sample are listed, as sequenced in a study of regulatory T cells in long-lasting Graves disease (dated by TCRdb to the early 2020s). Libraries were built with multiplex PCR. The reads were generated on an Illumina HiSeq 4000. CDR3 regions were amplified by Arm-PCR with iRepertoire HTBI primers to construct TCR beta libraries. The public reads were reprocessed in TCRdb via fastp at Q25 and MiXCR, keeping in-frame beta chains. Every entry covers one CDR3 protein and lists the most common genes and DNA from its rows. The sample contains 300,000 to 400,000 distinct CDR3 sequences, 15% to 20% of them found a single time. The ten most abundant clones make up roughly 27% of the sample. Read against the paper, the sample's time point label means: newly diagnosed GD, antithyroid drugs for less than 3 months. For both TCR sequencing and RNA sequencing, RNA was extracted from PBMCs using TRIzol.

A further study also used this sample, focusing on T cells in Graves' hyperthyroidism and ophthalmopathy.

This sample comprised peripheral blood mononuclear cells (PBMCs), obtained at new diagnosis, from a patient treated with antithyroid drugs. The receptor set was obtained from a man in his forties or fifties with Graves disease. Donor details come from another sample of the same person, matched by shared clones.

V gene TRBV7-2 combines with J gene TRBJ2-1, with 10 bases lining up with TRBD2. With V trimmed by 6 bases and J by 7 bases, 3 bases remained unmatched. Looked up from germline, CDR1 is SGHTA and CDR2 is FQGNSA. The CDR3 has 13 amino acids. The DNA for the CDR3 is TGTGCCAGCAGTTATAGCGGGGGGAATGAGCAGTTCTTC. As protein: CASSYSGGNEQFF.

The CDR3 is CASRLAGTGTYNEQFF. The CDR3 DNA reads as TGTGCCAGCAGACTAGCCGGGACAGGGACCTACAATGAGCAGTTCTTC. The gene calls are TRBV28 and TRBJ2-1; the match to TRBD1 covers 9 bases. Germline-derived CDR1 and CDR2 are MDHEN and SYDVKM. The CDR3 extends over 16 amino acids. After removal of 6 bases from V and 2 bases from J, the junction contained 8 bases not matched to a gene.

This clonotype came up a few times. This sequence joins TRBV7-8 and TRBJ2-5; D might be TRBD2 (6 bases). This CDR3 is built from 15 residues. Trimming removed 5 bases from V and 3 bases from J, with 16 bases in between. Germline CDR1 reads SGHVS; CDR2 reads FQNEAQ. CDR3 amino acids: CASSPRGEVKETQYF. The CDR3 DNA sequence: TGTGCCAGCAGCCCGCGCGGGGAAGTTAAAGAGACCCAGTACTTC.

The sample holds a few counts of this clonotype. The V and J genes are TRBV2 and TRBJ1-1; TRBD1 matches 7 bases. The CDR3 has 13 residues. CDR1 SNHLY and CDR2 FYNNEI come from the germline V gene. V dropped 6 bases and J dropped 8; count of bases not matched to a gene: 9. The CDR3, as DNA: TGTGCCAGCAGGACGACAGGGACTGTCGAAGCTTTCTTT. Its protein is CASRTTGTVEAFF.

This clonotype came up many times. The chain uses TRBV2 and TRBJ1-2; tentatively, D is TRBD1 (5 bases). Germline CDR1 reads SNHLY; CDR2 reads FYNNEI. The CDR3 is 13 amino acids. Trimming pared 6 bases from V and 3 bases from J, leaving 11 bases between. CDR3 bases: TGTGCCAGCAGCCGGCAGGGCGACTATGGCTACACCTTC. Protein sequence: CASSRQGDYGYTF.

This clonotype was observed many times. CDR3 in amino acids: CASSDTGTGRYGYTF. CDR3 nucleotides: TGTGCCAGCAGTGATACCGGGACAGGGCGCTATGGCTACACCTTC. The chain has TRBV12-3 or TRBV12-4 and TRBJ1-2, with 9 bases that match TRBD1. The CDR3 is 15 amino acids. V was clipped by 5 bases and J by 4 bases; unmatched bases: 8.

This clonotype has a count of ten or more. The V gene is TRBV28, the J gene TRBJ2-7, with D maybe TRBD1 (5 bases). Trimming stripped 4 bases from V and 2 bases from J, with 9 bases between. CDR3 length equals 13 residues. Germline CDR1 is MDHEN and CDR2 is SYDVKM. CDR3 bases: TGTGCCAGCAGTTCGGGCAGGGCCTACGAGCAGTACTTC. Translated, it gives CASSSGRAYEQYF.

A single count supports this clonotype. This is likely an artifact of a read error, given a far larger clone one base away. The genes are TRBV10-3 and TRBJ1-1; D unresolved. The CDR3 contains 13 residues. Germline V gives CDR1 ENHRY, CDR2 SYGVKD. The CDR3 protein is CASVGWKNTEALF. The CDR3 DNA sequence: TGTGCCAGCGTGGGGTGGAAGAACACTGAAGCTCTCTTT.

This clonotype was recorded once. J is TRBJ2-7 and V is TRBV7-9; 11 nucleotides match TRBD1. The germline gives CDR1 SEHNR, CDR2 FQNEAQ (reference sequence). The CDR3 covers 17 residues. J was trimmed by 0 bases and V by 4 bases; bases with no gene match: 8. The CDR3 here is CASSWTGGSLLSYEQYF. CDR3 sequence (DNA): TGTGCCAGCAGCTGGACAGGGGGCTCTCTCCTCTCCTACGAGCAGTACTTC.

This clonotype was observed a handful of times. The chain combines TRBV7-2 with TRBJ1-2; the D gene is possibly TRBD1 (5 bases). The CDR3 length is 14 residues. Germline lookup yields CDR1 SGHTA and CDR2 FQGNSA. The V end lost 4 bases, the J end lost 6 bases, and 15 bases lay between the germline ends. The CDR3 DNA follows: TGTGCCAGCAGCTCTTTCGGGGGTTTTAATGGCTACACCTTC. Its translation is CASSSFGGFNGYTF.

Ten or more counts support this clonotype. This chain uses TRBV18 with TRBJ1-5; a weak D match, TRBD1 (5 bases). Germline V gene data show CDR1 as KGHSH and CDR2 as LQKENI. The V gene lost 6 bases and the J gene lost 7 bases, with 13 bases spanning the gap. This CDR3 comprises 13 residues. The CDR3 DNA reads as TGTGCCAGCTCCTACGGGGGAAGGCAGCCCCAGCATTTT. Translation: CASSYGGRQPQHF.

This clonotype showed up many times. The chain links TRBV4-2 to TRBJ1-3; D is unclear. This CDR3 region has 16 residues. CDR1 LGHNA and CDR2 YNFKEQ come from the germline V gene. Trimming took off 1 base at V and 0 bases at J, with 10 bases between the two ends. The CDR3 bases are TGTGCCAGCAGCCAAGCGGAGGGAAACTCTGGAAACACCATATATTTT. Its translation is CASSQAEGNSGNTIYF.

This clonotype has at least ten counts. The chain combines TRBV6-5 with TRBJ1-1; D is unclear. Between the trimmed V and J ends, which lost 3 bases and 1 base, there was a span of 9 bases. Germline CDR1 is MNHEY and CDR2 is SVGAGI. The CDR3 has 14 amino acids. CDR3 coding DNA: TGTGCCAGCAGTTATTTAGCTGAGAACACTGAAGCTTTCTTT. Its translation: CASSYLAENTEAFF.

Points on this clonotype: One base away lies a much larger clone, so this may be a sequencing read error. The conserved final phenylalanine or tryptophan is absent from the CDR3, which likely points to a read error. The CDR3 nucleotides read TGTGCCAGCAGCTCAGGGCTTGAGCAGTTCCTC. This sequence encodes CASSSGLEQFL. This chain connects TRBV7-6 to TRBJ2-1, with D possibly being TRBD1 (5 bases). The CDR3 runs to 11 residues. Germline CDR1 and CDR2: SGHVS and FNYEAQ. The V gene lost 4 bases and the J gene lost 9 bases, with 7 bases spanning the gap.

This clonotype has ten or more counts. V and J are TRBV9 and TRBJ2-1; D is unclear. The CDR3 has 14 amino acids. The germline V gene encodes CDR1 SGDLS and CDR2 YYNGEE. Trimming cost V 0 bases and J 8 bases, with 12 bases left between them. CDR3 nucleotide sequence: TGTGCCAGCAGCGTAGGGATAACGGTGGATGAGCAGTTCTTC. Residues: CASSVGITVDEQFF.

In this sample, this clonotype turned up many times. This chain connects TRBV28 to TRBJ1-6; D uncertain. CDR3 size: 13 residues. The germline gives CDR1 MDHEN, CDR2 SYDVKM. With 5 bases removed from V and 5 bases from J, the gap between germline ends came to 7 bases. CDR3 nucleotides: TGTGCCAGCAGTGTCGCGAATAATTCACCCCTCCACTTT. The encoded protein is CASSVANNSPLHF.

This clonotype was picked up many times. The rearrangement links TRBV28 to TRBJ1-4; D ambiguous. V was shortened by 3 bases and J by 10 bases, with 15 bases between the two germline ends. The CDR3 has 14 residues. Germline CDR1 and CDR2: MDHEN and SYDVKM. The CDR3: CASSLLSEGVKLFF. The CDR3 nucleotides read TGTGCCAGCAGTTTGTTATCTGAGGGTGTAAAACTGTTTTTT.

V usage is TRBV7-7 and J usage is TRBJ2-1; perhaps TRBD2 as D (5 bases). With 4 bases removed from V and 7 bases from J, the gap between germline ends came to 14 bases. Germline CDR1 is SSHAT and CDR2 is FNYEAQ (reference sequence). The CDR3 covers 14 residues. The CDR3 DNA follows: TGTGCCAGCAGCTCAAGGGAACGAGGGAATGAGCAGTTCTTC. Translated, it gives CASSSRERGNEQFF.

This clonotype was seen ten or more times. The chain uses TRBV4-2 and TRBJ2-3; TRBD2 matches at 9 bases. CDR1 is LGHNA, CDR2 YNFKEQ, per germline. V shed 4 bases, J shed 1 base, and the junction held 3 bases outside the gene matches. The CDR3 runs to 15 residues. CDR3 sequence (DNA): TGTGCCAGCAGCCCAGAGCGGGGGGGCACAGATACGCAGTATTTT. This translates into CASSPERGGTDTQYF.

V usage is TRBV19 and J usage is TRBJ2-2; 7 bases agree with TRBD2. Germline-derived CDR1 and CDR2 are LNHDA and SQIVND (reference sequence). The CDR3 length is 14 residues. V trimming: 1 base; J trimming: 5 bases; junction bases outside the gene matches: 1. The CDR3 is CASSIGLATGELFF. The CDR3 bases are TGTGCCAGTAGTATAGGACTAGCTACCGGGGAGCTGTTTTTT.

The V call is TRBV5-5, the J call TRBJ1-2; no clear D gene. In germline, CDR1 is SGHKS, CDR2 YYEKEE (reference sequence). Trimming removed 0 bases at V and 4 bases at J, with 10 bases between. The CDR3 is made up of 14 amino acids. The CDR3 DNA reads as TGTGCCAGCAGCTTGGGGCAGTTGGGCTATGGCTACACCTTC. Its protein is CASSLGQLGYGYTF.

This clonotype has only a few counts. The J gene is TRBJ2-5, the V gene TRBV30; possibly TRBD1 for D (5 bases). The CDR3 consists of 13 residues. Per germline, CDR1 GTSNPN and CDR2 SVGIG (reference sequence). V gave up 2 bases and J gave up 5 bases, with 12 bases separating them. DNA for the CDR3: TGTGCCTGGAGTATCCTGGGGCCCGAGACCCAGTACTTC. Amino acids: CAWSILGPETQYF. The full variable domain, rest sourced from reference TRBV30 and TRBJ2-5, is SQTIHQWPATLVQPVGSPLSLECTVEGTSNPNLYWYRQAAGRGLQLLFYSVGIGQISSEVPQNLSASRPQDRQFILSSKKLLLSDSGFYLCAWSILGPETQYFGPGTRLLVL.

The chain joins TRBV6-1 to TRBJ2-2, with D possibly being TRBD1 (6 bases). The CDR3 is 14 amino acids. V was pared by 1 base and J by 9 bases, with 12 bases between. CDR1 and CDR2 (germline): MNHNS, SASEGT. The CDR3 DNA reads TGTGCCAGCAGTGAAGAAATGGGGGCTTGGGAGCTGTTTTTT. Its translation is CASSEEMGAWELFF.

In this sample, this clonotype turned up many times. This chain connects TRBV10-3 to TRBJ1-6; D is unclear. Germline CDR1 and CDR2: ENHRY and SYGVKD. The CDR3 is 13 amino acids. Trimming took 11 bases from V and 7 from J, leaving 15 bases between them. CDR3 protein: CARGEGPNSPLHF. The CDR3 DNA sequence: TGTGCCCGCGGCGAAGGGCCGAATTCACCCCTCCACTTT.

This clonotype turned up a few times. This rearrangement joins TRBV11-2 to TRBJ1-2; D ambiguous. Germline CDR1 is SGHAT and CDR2 is FQNNGV. The length of the CDR3 is 10 residues. The CDR3 DNA is TGTCTGAGCGGTTCCGGAGGCTACACCTTC. Translation: CLSGSGGYTF.

As concerns this clonotype: A much larger clone differs by one base, so this may be a read error. The chain recombines TRBV20-1 with TRBJ2-1; 9 nucleotides align to TRBD1. The CDR3 runs 12 residues. Germline CDR1 reads DFQATT; CDR2 reads SNEGSKA (reference sequence). V trimming: 6 bases; J trimming: 9 bases; junction bases outside the gene matches: 6. CDR3 loop: CSAPPTGGEQFF. The CDR3, as DNA: TGCAGTGCGCCACCGACAGGGGGTGAGCAGTTCTTC.

This clonotype was seen at least ten times. The chain recombines TRBV5-1 with TRBJ1-1; no reliable D call. The CDR3 length is 15 residues. The germline V and J ends were trimmed by 2 bases and 4 bases, with 15 bases remaining between them. CDR1 and CDR2 (germline): SGHRS, YFSETQ. CDR3 protein: CASSFEPLSGTEAFF. The DNA for the CDR3 is TGCGCCAGCAGCTTCGAGCCACTGTCGGGCACTGAAGCTTTCTTT.

CDR3: CASSLEPLRRSGNTIYF. The CDR3 coding sequence is TGCGCCAGCAGCTTGGAACCCTTACGACGCTCTGGAAACACCATATATTTT. The chain links TRBV5-1 to TRBJ1-3, with D hard to call. Between the trimmed V and J ends, which lost 0 bases and 0 bases, there was a span of 13 bases. CDR1 and CDR2 from the germline V gene are SGHRS and YFSETQ. This CDR3 has 17 residues.